The 4 T cell receptor beta chains below come from one sample, sequenced in a study of vaccination and CD4 T cells after COVID-19. Oncomine TCR Beta short-read sequencing was applied to DNA from cultured CD4+ T cells. TCRdb re-derived calls from the PCR reads in MiXCR, one entry per CDR3 protein. The repertoire consists of about 20,000 distinct CDR3 sequences, with 60% to 70% occurring once and the leading ten covering roughly 8%. Which antigens these TCRs recognize remains unknown. Specified treatment: roughly 10-day PBMC culture with coronavirus spike peptide pools or control peptides (ViraFEST assay). The source material was CD4+ T cells from blood, cultured in vitro. Source of these receptors: a human donor who had recovered from COVID-19.

V gene TRBV7-9 combines with J gene TRBJ1-5, with D possibly TRBD1 on 5 matching bases. Germline V CDR1 and CDR2: SEHNR, FQNEAQ (reference sequence). Trimming removed 3 bases from V and 1 base from J, with 19 bases in between. The CDR3 extends over 18 amino acids. CDR3 residues: CASSFSLIRGGSNQPQHF. In nucleotides, the CDR3 is TGTGCCAGCAGCTTCAGTCTCATAAGGGGTGGGAGCAATCAGCCCCAGCATTTT.

This chain links TRBV28 with TRBJ1-6; D is undetermined. This CDR3 comprises 12 residues. Trimming removed 8 bases at V and 8 bases at J, with 10 bases between. Germline CDR1 and CDR2: MDHEN and SYDVKM. DNA for the CDR3: TGTGCCAGCGGATTTGGGGATTCACCCCTCCACTTT. It codes for CASGFGDSPLHF.

The gene calls are TRBV20-1 and TRBJ2-3; possible D gene TRBD2, 6 bases. Trimming removed 1 base from V and 3 bases from J, with 14 bases in between. The V gene's germline CDR1 is DFQATT and CDR2 SNEGSKA (reference sequence). The CDR3 sequence is 15 residues long. The CDR3 protein is CSARGARGWTDTQYF. As DNA, the CDR3 is TGCAGTGCTAGAGGCGCCCGGGGGTGGACAGATACGCAGTATTTT.

The chain's CDR3 is CASSPLAGGVGELFF. Written as DNA, the CDR3 is TGTGCCAGCAGCCCCCTAGCGGGAGGGGTCGGGGAGCTGTTTTTT. The chain is built from TRBV6-1 and TRBJ2-2; 12 bases are a match to TRBD2. This CDR3 region has 15 residues. Germline V gives CDR1 MNHNS, CDR2 SASEGT. V was pared by 6 bases and J by 7 bases, with 6 bases of the junction left unmatched.